The 26 T cell receptor beta chains given below trace back to one sample, sequenced in a study of blood T cell repertoires in COVID-19. Assay used: immunoSEQ multiplex PCR; TCRdb lists only in-frame clones, some missing. The sample has some 110,000 clones, around 85% seen once. Sequenced: peripheral blood. These receptors came from an older man who had recovered from COVID-19.

This clone was seen just once. The chain employs TRBV9 and TRBJ2-3; the match to TRBD2 covers 14 bases. CDR1 and CDR2 from the germline V gene are SGDLS and YYNGEE. The CDR3 length is 17 residues. Trimming removed 3 bases from V and 6 bases from J; junction bases left unmatched: 9. CDR3 region: CASSEGTSGGMLDTQYF. CDR3 nucleotides: TGTGCCAGCAGCGAAGGGACTAGCGGGGGCATGTTGGATACGCAGTATTTT.

The V and J genes are TRBV30 and TRBJ2-1, with 10 positions matching TRBD1. V shed 5 bases, J shed 2 bases, and the junction held 3 bases outside the gene matches. The germline CDR1 and CDR2 sequences are GTSNPN and SVGIG (reference sequence). The CDR3 is 14 amino acids. CDR3 sequence (DNA): TGTGCCTGGGCCGGGACAGGGGCCTACAATGAGCAGTTCTTC. It specifies CAWAGTGAYNEQFF.

V and J are TRBV5-1 and TRBJ2-7, with TRBD1 matching over 9 bases. The V segment lost 7 bases and the J segment 4 bases; nucleotides outside the gene matches: 6. CDR1 is SGHRS and CDR2 is YFSETQ in the germline V gene. The CDR3 loop spans 13 amino acids. The CDR3 nucleotides read TGCGCCAGCTCCCGGGACAGGGATTACGAGCAGTACTTC. Residues: CASSRDRDYEQYF. Together with reference TRBV5-1 and TRBJ2-7, the CDR3 gives the full variable domain: KAGVTQTPRYLIKTRGQQVTLSCSPISGHRSVSWYQQTPGQGLQFLFEYFSETQRNKGNFPGRFSGRQFSNSRSEMNVSTLELGDSALYLCASSRDRDYEQYFGPGTRLTVT.

The V call is TRBV5-1, the J call TRBJ2-7; 9 nucleotides align to TRBD1. The V segment lost 4 bases and the J segment 3 bases; nucleotides outside the gene matches: 5. CDR1 and CDR2 (germline): SGHRS, YFSETQ. The CDR3 is made up of 14 amino acids. The CDR3 sequence: CASSGQGWNYEQYF. The CDR3, as DNA: TGCGCCAGCAGCGGACAGGGGTGGAACTACGAGCAGTACTTC.

This chain links TRBV4-2 with TRBJ2-3, with D maybe TRBD2 (7 bases). This CDR3 is 16 amino acids long. Germline-derived CDR1 and CDR2 are LGHNA and YNFKEQ. V was shortened by 4 bases and J by 6 bases, with 20 bases between the two germline ends. The CDR3 DNA sequence: TGTGCCAGCAGCCCAGAGAGGGGGAGGGCCGGGGATACGCAGTATTTT. Translating gives CASSPERGRAGDTQYF.

The rearrangement uses TRBV6-6 and TRBJ2-3; D is possibly TRBD2 (6 bases). Germline CDR1 and CDR2: MNHNY and SVGAGI (reference sequence). V was shortened by 2 bases and J by 0 bases, with 9 bases between the two germline ends. CDR3 length: 15 residues. The CDR3 coding sequence is TGTGCCAGCAGTTACGACGGGACTAGCACAGATACGCAGTATTTT. As protein: CASSYDGTSTDTQYF.

This chain uses TRBV6-5 with TRBJ2-5; unclear D gene. The germline V gene encodes CDR1 MNHEY and CDR2 SVGAGI. The CDR3 extends over 13 amino acids. Deletions cut 8 bases from V and 5 bases from J, with 15 bases between. The CDR3 nucleotides are TGTGCCAGCGCAAGAGGAGTCTGGGAGACCCAGTACTTC. This codes for CASARGVWETQYF.

This rearrangement joins TRBV2 to TRBJ2-3; 7 bases align to TRBD1. Germline V gene data show CDR1 as SNHLY and CDR2 as FYNNEI. The CDR3 is 14 amino acids. V was clipped by 4 bases and J by 3 bases; unmatched bases: 4. The CDR3: CASSGQGRTDTQYF. The CDR3 region has the DNA TGTGCCAGCAGTGGACAGGGTAGGACAGATACGCAGTATTTT.

This clone was picked up one time. This sequence joins TRBV28 and TRBJ1-1; weak D call: TRBD1 (6 bases). The CDR3 totals 12 residues. Looked up from germline, CDR1 is MDHEN and CDR2 is SYDVKM. V lost 5 bases to trimming and J lost 12 bases, with 16 bases between them. The CDR3 loop is CASSEENRVPFF. CDR3 nucleotide sequence: TGTGCCAGCAGTGAAGAGAACAGGGTGCCTTTCTTT.

Worth noting for this clone: Different DNA sequences within this sample yield the same CDR3. The genes are TRBV7-9 and TRBJ1-1, with TRBD1 matching 7 bases. Trimming at V came to 1 base and at J to 2 bases, leaving 1 base not matched to a gene. Germline CDR1 SEHNR, CDR2 FQNEAQ (reference sequence). The CDR3 consists of 14 residues. CDR3 residues: CASSLVGGNTEAFF. The CDR3 DNA is TGTGCCAGCAGCTTAGTAGGGGGCAACACTGAAGCTTTCTTT.

This chain connects TRBV19 to TRBJ1-1, with 10 bases identical to TRBD1. V gave up 2 bases and J gave up 4 bases; unmatched junction bases: 19. There are 20 residues in the CDR3. Germline loops: CDR1 LNHDA, CDR2 SQIVND (reference sequence). The CDR3 protein is CASSIILLDRGRLKGTEAFF. CDR3 DNA: TGTGCCAGTAGTATAATCCTCCTCGACAGGGGGCGTCTCAAGGGCACTGAAGCTTTCTTT.

The chain couples TRBV6-5 to TRBJ2-7; 8 positions agree with TRBD1. This CDR3 comprises 16 residues. From germline, CDR1 is MNHEY and CDR2 SVGAGI. Trimming at V came to 2 bases and at J to 6 bases, leaving 12 bases not matched to a gene. Here the CDR3 reads CASSYAGGEVPREQYF. CDR3 in DNA: TGTGCCAGCAGTTACGCAGGGGGCGAGGTACCGCGCGAGCAGTACTTC.

This clone was counted a few times. The chain couples TRBV2 to TRBJ1-5; D is uncertain. This CDR3 spans 12 amino acids. V shed 6 bases and J shed 6 bases, with 9 bases lying between them. Germline assignment: CDR1 SNHLY and CDR2 FYNNEI. The CDR3 loop is CASRIEGQPQHF. The CDR3 nucleotides read TGTGCCAGCAGGATTGAGGGTCAGCCCCAGCATTTT.

The V gene is TRBV6-5, the J gene TRBJ1-3; D not resolved. This CDR3 contains 13 residues. Germline values: CDR1 MNHEY, CDR2 SVGAGI. Trimming removed 9 bases from V and 3 bases from J, with 12 bases in between. CDR3 protein: CASALSYGNTIYF. In DNA, the CDR3 is TGTGCCAGTGCCTTGAGTTATGGAAACACCATATATTTT.

The sample holds one count of this clone. The chain recombines TRBV2 with TRBJ2-7; TRBD1 agrees at 7 bases. The germline gives CDR1 SNHLY, CDR2 FYNNEI. The V gene end was trimmed by 10 bases and the J gene end by 5 bases; junction bases not matched to a gene: 8. The CDR3 consists of 12 residues. The CDR3 reads CATTGQWNEQYF. As DNA, the CDR3 is TGTGCCACTACGGGACAGTGGAACGAGCAGTACTTC. Based on the CDR3 plus reference TRBV2 and TRBJ2-7, the full variable domain is EPEVTQTPSHQVTQMGQEVILRCVPISNHLYFYWYRQILGQKVEFLVSFYNNEISEKSEIFDDQFSVERPDGSNFTLKIRSTKLEDSAMYFCATTGQWNEQYFGPGTRLTVT.

The V call is TRBV28, the J call TRBJ2-7; 8 nucleotides align to TRBD1. The CDR3 sequence is 14 residues long. With 5 bases clipped from V and 5 bases from J, the junction kept 8 bases outside the gene matches. Germline CDR1 is MDHEN and CDR2 is SYDVKM. CDR3: CASSTTGELDEQYF. The CDR3 bases are TGTGCCAGCAGTACGACAGGGGAACTGGACGAGCAGTACTTC. Full variable domain (missing parts from reference TRBV28 and TRBJ2-7): DVKVTQSSRYLVKRTGEKVFLECVQDMDHENMFWYRQDPGLGLRLIYFSYDVKMKEKGDIPEGYSVSREKKERFSLILESASTNQTSMYLCASSTTGELDEQYFGPGTRLTVT.

V and J are TRBV5-1 and TRBJ2-5, with no clear D. Trimming took 0 bases from V and 4 from J, leaving 10 bases between them. Per germline, CDR1 SGHRS and CDR2 YFSETQ. CDR3 length: 14 residues. CDR3 sequence (DNA): TGCGCCAGCAGCTTGGCATCAAGCCCAGAGACCCAGTACTTC. This encodes CASSLASSPETQYF.

The V gene is TRBV7-9, the J gene TRBJ2-1; TRBD2 agrees at 9 bases. The V segment lost 2 bases and the J segment 8 bases; nucleotides outside the gene matches: 13. The germline V gene encodes CDR1 SEHNR and CDR2 FQNEAQ (reference sequence). This CDR3 has 17 amino acids. The CDR3 DNA follows: TGTGCCAGCAGCTTACTAGGGCGGGAGGGCCTAAGGGATGAGCAGTTCTTC. It is translated as CASSLLGREGLRDEQFF.

V usage is TRBV7-9 and J usage is TRBJ1-1; 8 nucleotides line up with TRBD1. CDR1 is SEHNR, CDR2 FQNEAQ, per germline (reference sequence). This CDR3 region has 16 residues. V was clipped by 6 bases and J by 5 bases; unmatched bases: 14. CDR3 sequence: CASRHGLKTGETEAFF. The CDR3 bases are TGTGCCAGCAGGCACGGCCTCAAGACAGGGGAAACTGAAGCTTTCTTT.

V is TRBV28 and J is TRBJ2-3, with a tentative D call TRBD2 (7 bases). Germline V lookup: CDR1 MDHEN, CDR2 SYDVKM. Trimming pared 3 bases from V and 5 bases from J, leaving 15 bases between. CDR3 length: 15 residues. The CDR3, as DNA: TGTGCCAGCAGTTTTGAGGGGGGGCCATTAGATACGCAGTATTTT. Translated, it gives CASSFEGGPLDTQYF.

The chain joins TRBV19 to TRBJ1-5; 9 bases map to TRBD1. CDR1 and CDR2 (germline): LNHDA, SQIVND (reference sequence). The CDR3 has 17 residues. V shed 5 bases, J shed 7 bases, and the junction held 15 bases outside the gene matches. The CDR3 DNA sequence: TGTGCCAGTAGTCCAACCCTCCGGGACAGGGTATTACAGCCCCAGCATTTT. Protein: CASSPTLRDRVLQPQHF.

This chain joins TRBV9 and TRBJ2-3; 7 nucleotides line up with TRBD1. Germline loops: CDR1 SGDLS, CDR2 YYNGEE. V shed 3 bases and J 5 bases; nucleotides not matched to a gene: 9. This CDR3 has 15 residues. The CDR3: CASSAEPRGIDTQYF. CDR3 DNA: TGTGCCAGCAGCGCCGAGCCCAGGGGGATAGATACGCAGTATTTT.

The rearrangement links TRBV6-5 to TRBJ2-2; 11 bases align to TRBD2. Germline trimming cut 8 bases from V and 8 bases from J; bases unmatched to any gene: 10. Germline CDR1 reads MNHEY; CDR2 reads SVGAGI. This CDR3 is 15 amino acids long. For the CDR3, the DNA is TGTGCCAGCCTCCCGGGACTAGCGGTTCGTGGGGAGCTGTTTTTT. Translating it yields CASLPGLAVRGELFF.

The rearrangement links TRBV10-3 to TRBJ2-5; no clear D gene. Germline CDR1 is ENHRY and CDR2 is SYGVKD. This CDR3 comprises 15 residues. The V end lost 0 bases, the J end lost 1 base, and 9 bases lay between the germline ends. The CDR3 sequence is CAISESAATQETQYF. The CDR3, as DNA: TGTGCCATCAGTGAGTCCGCGGCCACCCAAGAGACCCAGTACTTC.

The V gene is TRBV28, the J gene TRBJ2-3; D is perhaps TRBD1 (6 bases). CDR1 and CDR2 from the germline V gene are MDHEN and SYDVKM. The CDR3 loop spans 16 amino acids. V shed 6 bases and J shed 1 base, with 17 bases lying between them. DNA of the CDR3: TGTGCCAGCAGCTCCCTGGGGGCCGAGGGCACAGATACGCAGTATTTT. It codes for CASSSLGAEGTDTQYF.

The J gene is TRBJ2-3, the V gene TRBV29-1, with D maybe TRBD1 (6 bases). Germline CDR1 SQVTM, CDR2 ANQGSEA. Between the trimmed V and J ends, which lost 4 bases and 1 base, there was a span of 12 bases. The length of the CDR3 is 14 residues. CDR3 sequence reads: CSVGGPGGTDTQYF. The CDR3 bases are TGCAGCGTTGGTGGGCCAGGGGGCACAGATACGCAGTATTTT.